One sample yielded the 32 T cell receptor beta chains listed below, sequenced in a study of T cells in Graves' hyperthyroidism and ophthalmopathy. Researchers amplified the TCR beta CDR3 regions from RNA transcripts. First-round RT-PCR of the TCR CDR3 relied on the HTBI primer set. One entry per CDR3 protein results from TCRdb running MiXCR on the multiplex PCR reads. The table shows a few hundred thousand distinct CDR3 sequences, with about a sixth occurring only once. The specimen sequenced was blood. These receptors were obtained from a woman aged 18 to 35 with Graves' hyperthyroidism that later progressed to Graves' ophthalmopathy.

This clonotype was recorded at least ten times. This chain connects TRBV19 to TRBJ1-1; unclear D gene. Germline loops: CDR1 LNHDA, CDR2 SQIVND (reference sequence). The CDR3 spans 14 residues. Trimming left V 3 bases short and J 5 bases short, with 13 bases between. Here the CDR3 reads CASSIKGFLTEAFF. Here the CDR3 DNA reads TGTGCCAGTAGTATTAAGGGCTTTTTGACTGAAGCTTTCTTT.

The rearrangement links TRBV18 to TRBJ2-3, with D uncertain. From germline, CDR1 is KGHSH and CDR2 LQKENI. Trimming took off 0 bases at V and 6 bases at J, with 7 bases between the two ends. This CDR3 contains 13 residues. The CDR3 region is CASSPPAGDTQYF. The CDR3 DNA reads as TGTGCCAGCTCACCACCGGCTGGGGATACGCAGTATTTT. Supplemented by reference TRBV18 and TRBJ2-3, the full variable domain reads NAGVMQNPRHLVRRRGQEARLRCSPMKGHSHVYWYRQLPEEGLKFMVYLQKENIIDESGMPKERFSAEFPKEGPSILRIQQVVRGDSAAYFCASSPPAGDTQYFGPGTRLTVL.

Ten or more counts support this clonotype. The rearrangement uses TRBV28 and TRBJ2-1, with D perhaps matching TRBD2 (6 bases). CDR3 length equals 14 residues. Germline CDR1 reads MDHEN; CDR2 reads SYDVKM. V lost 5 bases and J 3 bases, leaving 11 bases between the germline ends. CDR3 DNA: TGTGCCAGCAGTCCCCGGACTAACTACAATGAGCAGTTCTTC. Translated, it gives CASSPRTNYNEQFF.

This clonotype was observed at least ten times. The DNA of the CDR3 is TGTGCCAGCAGCTTACCCCGCGGGGCCTACGAGCAGTACTTC. Amino acids: CASSLPRGAYEQYF. The chain combines TRBV7-9 with TRBJ2-7; weak D call: TRBD2 (6 bases). Trimming removed 2 bases from V and 2 bases from J, with 10 bases in between. The CDR3 runs to 14 residues. CDR1 is SEHNR, CDR2 FQNEAQ, per germline (reference sequence). The full variable domain, rest sourced from reference TRBV7-9 and TRBJ2-7, is DTGVSQNPRHKITKRGQNVTFRCDPISEHNRLYWYRQTLGQGPEFLTYFQNEAQLEKSRLLSDRFSAERPKGSFSTLEIQRTEQGDSAMYLCASSLPRGAYEQYFGPGTRLTVT.

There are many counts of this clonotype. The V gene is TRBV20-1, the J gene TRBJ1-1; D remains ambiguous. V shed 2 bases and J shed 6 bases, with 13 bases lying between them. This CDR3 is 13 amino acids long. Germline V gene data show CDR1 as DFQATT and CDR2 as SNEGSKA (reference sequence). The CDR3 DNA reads TGCAGTGCTAGAAGTGCGGCGGCGTCTGAAGCTTTCTTT. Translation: CSARSAAASEAFF.

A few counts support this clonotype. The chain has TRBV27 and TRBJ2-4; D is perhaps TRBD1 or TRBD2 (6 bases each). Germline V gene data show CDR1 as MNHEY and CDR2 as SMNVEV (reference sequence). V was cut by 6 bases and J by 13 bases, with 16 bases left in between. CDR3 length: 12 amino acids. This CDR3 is CASSSNRGVQYF. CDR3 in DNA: TGTGCCAGCAGCTCAAATAGGGGGGTCCAGTACTTC.

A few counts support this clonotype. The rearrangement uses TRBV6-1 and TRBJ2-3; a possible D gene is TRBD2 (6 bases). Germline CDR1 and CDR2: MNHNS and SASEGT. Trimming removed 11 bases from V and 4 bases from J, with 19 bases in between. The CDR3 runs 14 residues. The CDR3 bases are TGTGCCGGTTGGGGGGAGCGGGTAGCAGATACGCAGTATTTT. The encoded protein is CAGWGERVADTQYF.

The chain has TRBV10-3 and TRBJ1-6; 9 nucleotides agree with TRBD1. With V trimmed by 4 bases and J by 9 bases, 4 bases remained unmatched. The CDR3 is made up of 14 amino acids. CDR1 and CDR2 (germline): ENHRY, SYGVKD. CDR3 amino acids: CAISGGQGSSPLHF. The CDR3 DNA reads TGTGCCATCAGTGGTGGACAGGGGAGTTCACCCCTCCACTTT.

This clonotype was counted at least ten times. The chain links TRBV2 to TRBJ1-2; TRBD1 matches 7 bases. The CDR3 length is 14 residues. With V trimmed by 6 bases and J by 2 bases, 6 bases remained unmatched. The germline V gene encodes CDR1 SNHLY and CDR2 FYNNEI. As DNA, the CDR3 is TGTGCCAGCAGCGGGGACAGCCCCAACTATGGCTACACCTTC. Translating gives CASSGDSPNYGYTF.

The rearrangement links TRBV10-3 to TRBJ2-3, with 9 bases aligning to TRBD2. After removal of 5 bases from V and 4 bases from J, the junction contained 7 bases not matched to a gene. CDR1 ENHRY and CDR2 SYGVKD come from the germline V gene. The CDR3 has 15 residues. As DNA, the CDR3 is TGTGCCATCAGTAGCGGGACTAGCCCGTCAGATACGCAGTATTTT. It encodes CAISSGTSPSDTQYF.

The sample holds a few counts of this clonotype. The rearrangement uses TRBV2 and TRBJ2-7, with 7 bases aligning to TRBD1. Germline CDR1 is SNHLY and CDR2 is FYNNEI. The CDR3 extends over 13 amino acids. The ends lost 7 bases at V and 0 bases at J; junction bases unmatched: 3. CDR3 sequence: CASTGTASYEQYF. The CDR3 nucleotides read TGTGCCAGCACCGGGACAGCCTCCTACGAGCAGTACTTC.

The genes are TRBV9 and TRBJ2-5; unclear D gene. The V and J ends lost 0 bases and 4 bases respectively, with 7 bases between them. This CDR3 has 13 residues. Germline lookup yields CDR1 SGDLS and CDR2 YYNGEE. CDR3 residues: CASSVEGTETQYF. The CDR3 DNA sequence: TGTGCCAGCAGCGTAGAAGGTACAGAGACCCAGTACTTC.

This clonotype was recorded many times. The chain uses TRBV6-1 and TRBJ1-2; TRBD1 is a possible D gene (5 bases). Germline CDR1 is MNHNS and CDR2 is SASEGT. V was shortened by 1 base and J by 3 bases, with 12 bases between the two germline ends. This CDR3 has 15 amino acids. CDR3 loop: CASSEVGGTDYGYTF. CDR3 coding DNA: TGTGCCAGCAGTGAAGTCGGGGGAACAGACTATGGCTACACCTTC.

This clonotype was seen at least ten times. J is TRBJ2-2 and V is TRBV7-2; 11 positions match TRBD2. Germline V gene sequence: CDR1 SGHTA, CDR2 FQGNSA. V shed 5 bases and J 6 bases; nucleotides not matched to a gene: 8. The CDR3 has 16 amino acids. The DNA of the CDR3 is TGTGCCAGCAGCCTTACTAGCGGGAGAATCTCCGGGGAGCTGTTTTTT. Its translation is CASSLTSGRISGELFF.

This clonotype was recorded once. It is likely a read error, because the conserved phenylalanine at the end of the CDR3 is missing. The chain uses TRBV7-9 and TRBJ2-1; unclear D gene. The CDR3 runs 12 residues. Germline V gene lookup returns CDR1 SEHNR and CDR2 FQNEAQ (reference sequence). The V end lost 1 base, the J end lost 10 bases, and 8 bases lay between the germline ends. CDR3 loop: CASSLVANEQFS. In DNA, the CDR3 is TGTGCCAGCAGCTTAGTCGCCAACGAGCAGTTCTCC.

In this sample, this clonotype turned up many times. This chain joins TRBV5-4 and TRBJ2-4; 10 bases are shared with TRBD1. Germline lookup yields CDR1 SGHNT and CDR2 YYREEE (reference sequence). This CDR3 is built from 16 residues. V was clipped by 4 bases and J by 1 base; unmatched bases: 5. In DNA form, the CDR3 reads TGTGCCAGCAGCATACTGACAGGGGGCGCCAAAAACATTCAGTACTTC. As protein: CASSILTGGAKNIQYF.

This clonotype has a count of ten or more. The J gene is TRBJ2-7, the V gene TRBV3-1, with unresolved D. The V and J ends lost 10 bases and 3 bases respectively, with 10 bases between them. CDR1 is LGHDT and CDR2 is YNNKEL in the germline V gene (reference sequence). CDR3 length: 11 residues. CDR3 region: CATSKGYEQYF. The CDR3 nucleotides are TGTGCCACCTCTAAAGGCTACGAGCAGTACTTC.

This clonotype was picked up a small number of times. The CDR3 protein is CASSLGDRGTEQFF. The CDR3, as DNA: TGTGCCAGCAGCTTGGGGGATCGGGGGACTGAGCAGTTCTTC. The chain uses TRBV5-6 and TRBJ2-1; tentatively, D is TRBD2 (6 bases). The CDR3 spans 14 residues. CDR1 SGHDT and CDR2 YYEEEE come from the germline V gene. Trimming pared 0 bases from V and 9 bases from J, leaving 13 bases between.

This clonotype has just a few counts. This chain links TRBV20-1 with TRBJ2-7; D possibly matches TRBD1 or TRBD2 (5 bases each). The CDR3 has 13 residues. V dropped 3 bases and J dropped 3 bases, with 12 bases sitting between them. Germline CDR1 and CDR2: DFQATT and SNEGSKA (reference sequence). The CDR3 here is CSASLGVIYEQYF. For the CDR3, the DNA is TGCAGTGCTAGTTTGGGGGTAATCTACGAGCAGTACTTC.

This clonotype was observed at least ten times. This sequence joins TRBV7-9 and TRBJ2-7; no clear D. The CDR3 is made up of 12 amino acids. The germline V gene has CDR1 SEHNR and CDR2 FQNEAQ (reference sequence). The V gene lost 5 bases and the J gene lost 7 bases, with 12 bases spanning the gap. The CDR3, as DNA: TGTGCCAGCAGCCTTAGAGCCGGGGAGCAGTACTTC. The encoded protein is CASSLRAGEQYF.

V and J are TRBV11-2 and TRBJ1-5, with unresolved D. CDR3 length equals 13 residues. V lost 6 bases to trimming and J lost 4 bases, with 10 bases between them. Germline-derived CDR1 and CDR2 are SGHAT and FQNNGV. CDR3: CASSFGLNQPQHF. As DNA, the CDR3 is TGTGCCAGCAGTTTTGGGCTTAATCAGCCCCAGCATTTT.

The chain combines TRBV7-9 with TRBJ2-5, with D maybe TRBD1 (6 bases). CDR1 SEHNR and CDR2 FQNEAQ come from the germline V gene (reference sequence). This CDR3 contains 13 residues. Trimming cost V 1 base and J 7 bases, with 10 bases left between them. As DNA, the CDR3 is TGTGCCAGCAGCTTAGAGGGGGTAGCGACCCAGTACTTC. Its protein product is CASSLEGVATQYF.

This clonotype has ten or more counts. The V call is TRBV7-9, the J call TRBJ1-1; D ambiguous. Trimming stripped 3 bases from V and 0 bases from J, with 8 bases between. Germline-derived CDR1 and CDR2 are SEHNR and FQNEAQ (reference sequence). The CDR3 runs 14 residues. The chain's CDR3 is CASSFPAVNTEAFF. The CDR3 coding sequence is TGTGCCAGCAGCTTTCCCGCCGTGAACACTGAAGCTTTCTTT.

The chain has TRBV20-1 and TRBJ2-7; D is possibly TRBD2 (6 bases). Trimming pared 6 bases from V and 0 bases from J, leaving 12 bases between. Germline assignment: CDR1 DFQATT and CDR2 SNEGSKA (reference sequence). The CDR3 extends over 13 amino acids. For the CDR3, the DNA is TGCAGTGCGGGGATCGGGAGCTCCTACGAGCAGTACTTC. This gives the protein CSAGIGSSYEQYF.

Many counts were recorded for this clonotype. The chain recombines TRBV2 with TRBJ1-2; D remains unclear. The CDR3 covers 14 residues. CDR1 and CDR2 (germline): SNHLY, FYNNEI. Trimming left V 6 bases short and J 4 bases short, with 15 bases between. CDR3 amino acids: CASRDRTSPYGYTF. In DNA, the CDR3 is TGTGCCAGCAGGGACCGGACGTCACCCTATGGCTACACCTTC.

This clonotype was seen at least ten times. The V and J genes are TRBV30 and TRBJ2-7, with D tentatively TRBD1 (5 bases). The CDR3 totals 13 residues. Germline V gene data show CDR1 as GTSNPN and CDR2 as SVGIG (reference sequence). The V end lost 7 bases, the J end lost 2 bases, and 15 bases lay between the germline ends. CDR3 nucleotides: TGTGCCTTATCTCAGGGTAACACCTACGAGCAGTACTTC. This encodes CALSQGNTYEQYF. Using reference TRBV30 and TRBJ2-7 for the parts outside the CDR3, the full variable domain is SQTIHQWPATLVQPVGSPLSLECTVEGTSNPNLYWYRQAAGRGLQLLFYSVGIGQISSEVPQNLSASRPQDRQFILSSKKLLLSDSGFYLCALSQGNTYEQYFGPGTRLTVT.

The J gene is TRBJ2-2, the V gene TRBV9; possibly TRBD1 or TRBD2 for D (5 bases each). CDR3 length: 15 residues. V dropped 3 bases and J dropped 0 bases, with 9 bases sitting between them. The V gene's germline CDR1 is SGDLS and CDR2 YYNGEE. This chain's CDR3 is CASSGGTANTGELFF. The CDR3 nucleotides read TGTGCCAGCAGCGGGGGGACGGCGAACACCGGGGAGCTGTTTTTT.

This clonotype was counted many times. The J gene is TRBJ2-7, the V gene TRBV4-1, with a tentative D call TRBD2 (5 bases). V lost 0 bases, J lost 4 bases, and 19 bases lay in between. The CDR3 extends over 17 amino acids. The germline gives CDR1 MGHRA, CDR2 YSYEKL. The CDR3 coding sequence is TGCGCCAGCAGCCAAGAGGGAGCGCCAGATGGCTTTTACGAGCAGTACTTC. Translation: CASSQEGAPDGFYEQYF.

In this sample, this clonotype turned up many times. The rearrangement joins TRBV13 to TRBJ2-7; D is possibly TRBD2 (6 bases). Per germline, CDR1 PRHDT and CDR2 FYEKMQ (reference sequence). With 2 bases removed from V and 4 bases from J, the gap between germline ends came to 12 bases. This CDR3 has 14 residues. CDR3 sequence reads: CASSLKRADYEQYF. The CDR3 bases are TGTGCCAGCAGCTTAAAGCGGGCTGATTACGAGCAGTACTTC. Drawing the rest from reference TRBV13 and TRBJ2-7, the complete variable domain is AAGVIQSPRHLIKEKRETATLKCYPIPRHDTVYWYQQGPGQDPQFLISFYEKMQSDKGSIPDRFSAQQFSDYHSELNMSSLELGDSALYFCASSLKRADYEQYFGPGTRLTVT.

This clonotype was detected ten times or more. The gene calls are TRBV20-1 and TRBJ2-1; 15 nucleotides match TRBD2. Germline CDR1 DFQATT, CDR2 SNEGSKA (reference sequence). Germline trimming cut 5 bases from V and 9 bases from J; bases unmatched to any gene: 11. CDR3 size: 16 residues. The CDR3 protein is CSAEGLAGGPKGEQFF. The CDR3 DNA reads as TGCAGTGCTGAGGGACTAGCGGGAGGCCCAAAGGGTGAGCAGTTCTTC.

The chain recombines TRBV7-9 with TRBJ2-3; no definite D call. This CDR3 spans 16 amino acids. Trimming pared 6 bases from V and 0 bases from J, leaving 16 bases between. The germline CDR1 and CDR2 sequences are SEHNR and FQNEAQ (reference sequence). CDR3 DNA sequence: TGTGCCAGCAGGCTAGGAATCCCTCCGAGCACAGATACGCAGTATTTT. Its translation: CASRLGIPPSTDTQYF.

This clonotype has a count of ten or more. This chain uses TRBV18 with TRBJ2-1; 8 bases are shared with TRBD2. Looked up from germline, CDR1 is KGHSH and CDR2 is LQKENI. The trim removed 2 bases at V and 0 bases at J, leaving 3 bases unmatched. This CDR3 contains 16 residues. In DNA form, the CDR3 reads TGTGCCAGCTCACCATATGCGGGGGGCTCCTACAATGAGCAGTTCTTC. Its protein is CASSPYAGGSYNEQFF.